The clone carrying this TCR beta chain was found a few times. Its antigen is undetermined. The data originate from a study of CD8 T cells in ankylosing spondylitis. Making the TCR beta libraries involved quantitative 5'-RACE with molecular barcodes. TCRdb itself ran the 5' RACE reads through MiXCR, one entry per CDR3 protein. The table shows around 300,000 distinct CDR3 sequences, with less than 25% occurring only once. Study-level results: For ankylosing spondylitis blood, a TCR beta motif of eight or nine highly homologous variants appeared characteristic. Disease-linked clones were reportedly significantly enriched in matched ankylosing spondylitis synovial fluid.

The sequence derives from a female donor with ankylosing spondylitis or in good health (not recorded which). The sequenced sample was blood, either unsorted or a sorted T cell fraction (not recorded which).

CDR3 bases: TGTGCCAGCAGCTTATTAACAGCGAATTTCTATGGCTACACCTTC. Its translation is CASSLLTANFYGYTF. The genes are TRBV7-9 and TRBJ1-2; no firm D call. This CDR3 is built from 15 residues. Trimming took off 2 bases at V and 4 bases at J, with 14 bases between the two ends. CDR1 is SEHNR, CDR2 FQNEAQ, per germline (reference sequence). The complete variable domain, with remaining parts taken from reference TRBV7-9 and TRBJ1-2, reads DTGVSQNPRHKITKRGQNVTFRCDPISEHNRLYWYRQTLGQGPEFLTYFQNEAQLEKSRLLSDRFSAERPKGSFSTLEIQRTEQGDSAMYLCASSLLTANFYGYTFGSGTRLTVV.